These T cell receptor beta chains were read from a single sample in a study of blood T cell repertoires in COVID-19. Measured with immunoSEQ multiplex PCR; TCRdb has only the in-frame clones, and not every one. The sample carries tens of thousands of clones, 80% to 95% recorded once. Input material: peripheral blood. These receptors all stem from a man aged 55 to 70 with acute or convalescent COVID-19. The CDR3 runs from the conserved cysteine through the conserved F or W. D genes are given only for firm matches. Some rows mark clone size as missing; the rest say once, few, many or name a class of expanded clone.

j_call clone_size v_call d_call cdr3_nt cdr3_aa
TRBJ2-3 . TRBV11-3 . TGTGCCAGCAGGGCCAGCGGGGATACGCAGTATTTT CASRASGDTQYF
TRBJ2-2 . TRBV6-6 TRBD1 TGTGCCACCAAGGGGACAGGGGTGATCGGGGAGCTGTTTTTT CATKGTGVIGELFF
TRBJ2-1 . TRBV6-6 . TGTGCCAGCAGTTTCGATAGCTCCTACAATGAGCAGTTCTTC CASSFDSSYNEQFF
TRBJ1-2 . TRBV19 TRBD1 TGTGCCAGTAGTACGCGACAGGGGAGTTTAAGTGGCTACACCTTC CASSTRQGSLSGYTF
TRBJ1-2 . TRBV5-6 . TGTGCCAGCAGCCTACTTGGGGAGCCCACTAACTATGGCTACACCTTC CASSLLGEPTNYGYTF
TRBJ1-2 . TRBV19 . TGTGCCAGTAGTACGGGACATCTATTTCTTTTTGGCTACACCTTC CASSTGHLFLFGYTF
TRBJ1-3 . TRBV2 . TGTGCCAGCAGTCCCAGAAACACCATATATTTT CASSPRNTIYF
TRBJ2-5 . TRBV5-1 TRBD1 TGCGCCAGCAGTAAGCAGGGGGCGGAGGAGACCCAGTACTTC CASSKQGAEETQYF
TRBJ2-5 . TRBV6-5 TRBD2 TGTGCCAGCAGTTACAGCGGGAGAGAGACCCAGTACTTC CASSYSGRETQYF
TRBJ2-2 . TRBV11-3 . TGTGCCAGCAGGGGGGGGACAAACACCGGGGAGCTGTTTTTT CASRGGTNTGELFF
TRBJ1-2 . TRBV5-4 TRBD1 TGTGCCAGCAGCTTGGCGGACAGGGGCTACACCTTC CASSLADRGYTF
TRBJ1-2 . TRBV27 . TGTGCCAGCAGTTTAAGGGGGATCGGCTACACCTTC CASSLRGIGYTF
TRBJ2-5 . TRBV5-1 TRBD1 TGCGCCAGCAGCTTGGGGACAGGGGGCGCTTCGGGAGAGACCCAGTACTTC CASSLGTGGASGETQYF
TRBJ2-3 . TRBV5-5 . TGTGCCAGCAGCTGGACAGTCACAGATACGCAGTATTTT CASSWTVTDTQYF
TRBJ1-2 . TRBV3-1/TRBV3-2 . TGTGCCAGCAGCCAAGGGGGCCAGAGCTATGGCTACACCTTC CASSQGGQSYGYTF
TRBJ1-5 once TRBV4-1 . TGCGCCAGCAGCCCCCGGGTCGCAACTAATCAGCCCCAGCATTTT CASSPRVATNQPQHF
TRBJ1-6 . TRBV5-1 . TGCGCCAGCAGCTTGGGGGGCGAAAGGCCCAATTCACCCCTCCACTTT CASSLGGERPNSPLHF
TRBJ2-1 . TRBV29-1 . TGCAGCGTTGTACCCCAGGGGTCGGGGAGTGAGCAGTTCTTC CSVVPQGSGSEQFF
TRBJ1-2 . TRBV7-2 . TGTGCCAGCAGCTTAGCGGGGGACACCGGTAAAGTGGGCTACACCTTC CASSLAGDTGKVGYTF
TRBJ2-3 once TRBV3-1/TRBV3-2 TRBD2 TGTGCCAGCAGCTCCGGGACTAGCATGACCGATACGCAGTATTTT CASSSGTSMTDTQYF
TRBJ1-2 . TRBV6-2/TRBV6-3 . TGTGCCAGCAGTTACGACTTTGGCTACACCTTC CASSYDFGYTF
TRBJ1-4 . TRBV2 TRBD1 TGTGCCAGCAGTACCAGGGGGTTTAATGAAAAACTGTTTTTT CASSTRGFNEKLFF
TRBJ1-6 . TRBV11-2 TRBD1 TGTGCCAGCAGCACACAGGGGGCGCGCAATTCACCCCTCCACTTT CASSTQGARNSPLHF
TRBJ1-2 . TRBV5-1 . TGCGCCAGCTCGTCCCGCAGGGACGGGAGAGTAGACTATGGCTACACCTTC CASSSRRDGRVDYGYTF
TRBJ2-1 . TRBV7-9 TRBD2 TGTGCCAGCAGCTTAACGGGCGGGCTAGCGGGAGGTTCGGGTGAGCAGTTCTTC CASSLTGGLAGGSGEQFF
TRBJ2-2 . TRBV9 TRBD2 TGTGCCAGCAGCGTAGGACTAGCGGGGAGCACCGGGGAGCTGTTTTTT CASSVGLAGSTGELFF
TRBJ1-6 once TRBV19 . TGTGCCAGTAGTATCCAGGGCATGAATTCACCCCTCCACTTT CASSIQGMNSPLHF
TRBJ1-1 . TRBV4-1 . TGCGCCAGCAGCCAAGTAGCCAGGGCGACTGAAGCTTTCTTT CASSQVARATEAFF
TRBJ2-1 . TRBV5-4 TRBD1 TGTGCCAGCAGCCTGGACAGGGACAGCTCCTACAATGAGCAGTTCTTC CASSLDRDSSYNEQFF
TRBJ1-2 . TRBV19 TRBD1 TGTGCCAGCAGGGGGGACTTGGACGGTAATGGCTACACCTTC CASRGDLDGNGYTF
TRBJ1-1 . TRBV11-2 TRBD1 TGTGCCAGCAGCGCAACCGGGACAGGGATCACTGAAGCTTTCTTT CASSATGTGITEAFF
TRBJ1-5 . TRBV19 TRBD1 TGTGCCAGTAGATCCGGGACAGGGGAATATCAGCCCCAGCATTTT CASRSGTGEYQPQHF
TRBJ2-3 . TRBV29-1 TRBD1 TGCAGCTTCTATGGGACAGTTAGCACAGATACGCAGTATTTT CSFYGTVSTDTQYF
TRBJ2-1 . TRBV19 TRBD1 TGTGCCAGTAGTTACGACAGGGCAGGGTACAATGAGCAGTTCTTC CASSYDRAGYNEQFF
TRBJ2-1 . TRBV29-1 TRBD1 TGCAGCGTGACAGGGGGCGAACACAATGAGCAGTTCTTC CSVTGGEHNEQFF
TRBJ2-1 . TRBV5-1 . TGCGCCAGCAGCTTGCAGGACTACAATGAGCAGTTCTTC CASSLQDYNEQFF
TRBJ1-1 . TRBV7-2 . TGTGCCAGCAGCTTAGCGGAGGGGAGGACTGAAGCTTTCTTT CASSLAEGRTEAFF
TRBJ1-1 . TRBV28 TRBD1 TGTGCCAGCAGTACTCGGACAGGGGGAGCTTTCTTT CASSTRTGGAFF
TRBJ2-1 . TRBV12-3/TRBV12-4 . TGTGCCAGCAGTCGCGGTTCCTACAATGAGCAGTTCTTC CASSRGSYNEQFF
TRBJ2-2 . TRBV5-8 . TGTGCCAGCAGCTTGGAACAGGCCCTCAACACCGGGGAGCTGTTTTTT CASSLEQALNTGELFF
TRBJ1-1 once TRBV20-1 . TGCGGGACACTCATAGGCGCTGAAGCTTTCTTT CGTLIGAEAFF
TRBJ1-6 . TRBV5-1 . TGCGCCAGCAGCTTGTCGGCAGGTAGTAATTCACCCCTCCACTTT CASSLSAGSNSPLHF
TRBJ2-7 . TRBV24-1 TRBD2 TGTGCCACCACCCTCGAAGGGCTAGCGGATGATTGCTACGAGCAGTACTTC CATTLEGLADDCYEQYF
TRBJ1-2 . TRBV19 . TGTGCCAGTAGTATGGGCCGGGGAGAAGGCTATGGCTACACCTTC CASSMGRGEGYGYTF
TRBJ1-1 . TRBV3-1/TRBV3-2 . TGTGCCAGCAGCCAAGCATGGCCCGACATGAACACTGAAGCTTTCTTT CASSQAWPDMNTEAFF
TRBJ2-5 . TRBV19 TRBD1 TGTGCCAGTAGTATAGGGCTTTTTGACAGGGGGCTGAAGACCCAGTACTTC CASSIGLFDRGLKTQYF
TRBJ2-3 . TRBV5-5 TRBD1 TGTGCCAGCAGCTTGGCGCCCTCCAGGGGGCCCACAGATACGCAGTATTTT CASSLAPSRGPTDTQYF
TRBJ1-5 . TRBV2 . TGTGCCCCTGGCCAGCTGAGGCGCAATCAGCCCCAGCATTTT CAPGQLRRNQPQHF
TRBJ1-5 . TRBV5-8 TRBD1 TGTGCCAGCAGCTTGGGGACAGGGATCCTGAATCAGCCCCAGCATTTT CASSLGTGILNQPQHF
TRBJ2-5 . TRBV9 . TGTGCCAGCAGCGCCACAGGGAAGGTGGGAGAGACCCAGTACTTC CASSATGKVGETQYF
TRBJ2-2 . TRBV15 TRBD2 TGTGCCACCAGCAGAGATGGCGGGAGGGCAGCTGGCGGGGAGCTGTTTTTT CATSRDGGRAAGGELFF
TRBJ2-5 . TRBV7-9 . TGTGCCAGCAGCCTCTATCGGGGAGCGGGAGAGACCCAGTACTTC CASSLYRGAGETQYF
TRBJ1-2 . TRBV5-4 TRBD1 TGTGCCAGCAGCTTCCCGGGACAGGTCCAGGAAGGCTACACCTTC CASSFPGQVQEGYTF
TRBJ1-6 . TRBV12-5 TRBD1 TGTGCTAGTGGTTTGGCCGGGACAGGGATTCCTCTTTTTTCACCCCTCCACTTT CASGLAGTGIPLFSPLHF
TRBJ1-1 . TRBV19 . TGTGCCAGTAAAAGAGGCCGGCGGGCTTTCTTT CASKRGRRAFF
TRBJ2-2 . TRBV2 . TGTGCCAGCAGGGGGGGACGGCAGCTGAACACCGGGGAGCTGTTTTTT CASRGGRQLNTGELFF
TRBJ2-7 . TRBV7-3 . TGTGCCAGCAGCTTAACACCAGGATCCTCCTACGAGCAGTACTTC CASSLTPGSSYEQYF
TRBJ1-2 . TRBV27 . TGTGCCAGCAGTTTGAATCAGGCTCTGGGCTACACCTTC CASSLNQALGYTF
TRBJ1-1 . TRBV11-2 . TGTGCCAGCAGCTTATCGTCAGGTGGGGGGGTCACTGAAGCTTTCTTT CASSLSSGGGVTEAFF